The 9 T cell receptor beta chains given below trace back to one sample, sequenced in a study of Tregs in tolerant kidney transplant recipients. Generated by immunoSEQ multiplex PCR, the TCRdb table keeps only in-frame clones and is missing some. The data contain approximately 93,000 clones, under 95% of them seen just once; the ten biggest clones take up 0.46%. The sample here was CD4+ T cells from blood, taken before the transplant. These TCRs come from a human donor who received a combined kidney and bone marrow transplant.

DNA for the CDR3: TGCGCCAGCAGCCCCACCTGGAGGGAATCCAAAAACATTCAGTACTTC. It is translated as CASSPTWRESKNIQYF. This chain connects TRBV4-3 to TRBJ2-4; TRBD2 might be the D (6 bases). V lost 4 bases and J 2 bases, leaving 15 bases between the germline ends. The CDR3 loop spans 16 amino acids. Germline values: CDR1 LGHNA, CDR2 YSLEER.

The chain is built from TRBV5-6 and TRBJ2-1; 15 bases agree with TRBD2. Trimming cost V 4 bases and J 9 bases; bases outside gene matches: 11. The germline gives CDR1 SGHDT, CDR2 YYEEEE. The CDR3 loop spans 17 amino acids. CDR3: CASSEGLAGGNWGEQFF. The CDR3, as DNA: TGTGCCAGCAGCGAGGGACTAGCGGGGGGAAATTGGGGTGAGCAGTTCTTC.

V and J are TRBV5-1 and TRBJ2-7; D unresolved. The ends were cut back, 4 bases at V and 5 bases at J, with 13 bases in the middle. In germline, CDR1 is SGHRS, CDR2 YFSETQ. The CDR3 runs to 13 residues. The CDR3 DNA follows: TGCGCCAGCAGCGAGCCCGCTACCAACGAGCAGTACTTC. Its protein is CASSEPATNEQYF.

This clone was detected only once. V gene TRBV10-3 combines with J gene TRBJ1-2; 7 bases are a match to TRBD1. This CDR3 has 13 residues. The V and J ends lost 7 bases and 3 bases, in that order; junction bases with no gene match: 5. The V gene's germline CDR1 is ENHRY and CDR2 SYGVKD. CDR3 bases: TGTGCCATCAATCCTACAGGGGACTATGGCTACACCTTC. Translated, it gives CAINPTGDYGYTF.

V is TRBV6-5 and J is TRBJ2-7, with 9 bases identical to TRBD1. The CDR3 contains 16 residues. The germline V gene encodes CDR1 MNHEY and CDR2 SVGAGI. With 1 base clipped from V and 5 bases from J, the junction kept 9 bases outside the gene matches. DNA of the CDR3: TGTGCCAGCAGTTACTTATCCGGGACAGGGATCAACGAGCAGTACTTC. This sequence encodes CASSYLSGTGINEQYF.

As DNA, the CDR3 is TGTGCCAGCAGCTTAATGGCGGGAAGCTCTGGGGCCAACGTCCTGACTTTC. Translated: CASSLMAGSSGANVLTF. This chain joins TRBV7-9 and TRBJ2-6; tentatively, D is TRBD2 (6 bases). Germline V gene lookup returns CDR1 SEHNR and CDR2 FQNEAQ (reference sequence). V lost 2 bases, J lost 0 bases, and 11 bases lay in between. The CDR3 is 17 residues long.

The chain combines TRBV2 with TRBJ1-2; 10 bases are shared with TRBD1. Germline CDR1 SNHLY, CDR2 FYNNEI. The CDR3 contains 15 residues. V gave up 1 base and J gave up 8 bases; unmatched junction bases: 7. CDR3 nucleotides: TGTGCCAGCAGTGAAGTCAGGACAGGGGGAGGAGGCTACACCTTC. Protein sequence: CASSEVRTGGGGYTF.

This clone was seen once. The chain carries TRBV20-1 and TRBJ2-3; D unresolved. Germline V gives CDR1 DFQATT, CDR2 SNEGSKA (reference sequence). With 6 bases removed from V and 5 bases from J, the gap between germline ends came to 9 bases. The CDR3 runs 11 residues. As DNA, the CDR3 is TGCAGTGCCTACCCCCAAGATACGCAGTATTTT. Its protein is CSAYPQDTQYF.

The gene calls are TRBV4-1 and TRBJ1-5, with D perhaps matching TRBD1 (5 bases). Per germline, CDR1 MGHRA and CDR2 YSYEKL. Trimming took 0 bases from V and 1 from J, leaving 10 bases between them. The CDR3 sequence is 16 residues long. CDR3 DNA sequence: TGCGCCAGCAGCCAAGAGGGGGGACGGAGCAATCAGCCCCAGCATTTT. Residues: CASSQEGGRSNQPQHF.